This TCR beta chain was recorded in a study of cytotoxic CD8 clonotypes in ibrutinib-treated CLL. Trimming cost V 4 bases and J 6 bases; bases outside gene matches: 6. Germline V gives CDR1 SGDLS, CDR2 YYNGEE. CDR3 length: 15 residues. To note about this clone: Its target is unknown.

This table comes from immunoSEQ multiplex PCR, and its TCRdb copy is limited to in-frame clones, with some not included. The repertoire has hundreds of thousands of clones, 60% to 75% of them found once; the top ten carry roughly 15%. Whole-study results and caveats: Sampling times differed between sustained-remission and progressing patients.

The V gene is TRBV9, the J gene TRBJ2-1; 11 positions agree with TRBD2. This sample comprised PBMCs, obtained after 24 months of ibrutinib treatment. This receptor was obtained from a human donor with chronic lymphocytic leukemia. The CDR3 loop is CASSPGLAGFNEQFF. The CDR3 DNA is TGTGCCAGCAGCCCCGGACTAGCGGGTTTCAATGAGCAGTTCTTC.